What follows is one T cell receptor (beta chain) and its context. Antigen specificity is unknown. Samples were assayed with immunoSEQ v3.0 at survey level. Clones were sequenced by immunoSEQ multiplex PCR, and TCRdb holds only the in-frame ones, with some missing. The data show 20,000 to 25,000 clones, with approximately 82% seen just once and approximately 5% held by the top ten. There were roughly 0.95-10 million cryopreserved PBMC in the samples before DNA extraction. The data belong to a study of long-term antiretroviral therapy in people with HIV. Overall study results and limits: HIV repertoire CDR3 lengths ranged less widely than those of controls. Every time point showed a repertoire led by clones expanded before ART.

V lost 3 bases and J 9 bases, leaving 15 bases between the germline ends. Germline V lookup: CDR1 MGHDK, CDR2 SYGVNS. CDR3 length: 15 amino acids. Here the sequenced sample was unsorted PBMCs, taken 0.2 years after starting antiretroviral therapy. The clonotype originates from a woman in her 30s with HIV. The rearrangement uses TRBV25-1 and TRBJ1-6; TRBD1 is a possible D gene (5 bases). Here the CDR3 reads CASSDSNGGVSPLHF. CDR3 coding DNA: TGTGCCAGCAGTGACTCAAACGGGGGGGTTTCACCCCTCCACTTT.